This T cell receptor (beta chain) is from a study of blood T cell repertoires in COVID-19. This CDR3 has 13 amino acids. Trimming shortened V by 5 bases and J by 1 base, and 8 bases separated the two germline ends. CDR1 and CDR2 from the germline V gene are SGHTA and FQGNSA. Original methodology: Estimates of nucleated cell counts were drawn from the amplification of reference gene primers. The table came from immunoSEQ multiplex PCR; TCRdb's copy has only in-frame clones and leaves some out. V and J calls and clone size are given by that table; D and trimming were obtained from the DNA. Of 130,000 or so clones in the sample, roughly 89% were seen once.

The clonotype was recovered from a man between 45 and 60 years old with active or convalescent COVID-19. The rearrangement uses TRBV7-2 and TRBJ2-5; D gene ambiguous. Sequencing was performed on peripheral blood. Here the CDR3 reads CASSLPTQETQYF. The CDR3, as DNA: TGTGCCAGCAGCCTCCCTACCCAAGAGACCCAGTACTTC.